One and the same sample provided the 30 T cell receptor beta chains below, sequenced in a study of radiation and T cells in renal cell carcinoma (dated by TCRdb to the early 2020s). The library came from the immunoSEQ multiplex PCR assay. As stored in TCRdb, this immuneACCESS dataset retains in-frame rearrangements with V and J assigned. A fraction of the clones does not appear; measured against another copy, unresolved V genes explain less than half of the discrepancy, and the remainder lacks a known reason. The sample table records roughly 150,000 clones; roughly 87% of these occur just once. The ten top clones hold about an eighth of the sample. The time point label for this specimen denotes: blood 2 weeks post-SBRT. In light of the paper, this sample's treatment or condition label describes: 15 Gy SBRT to primary tumor, nephrectomy 4 weeks later. The sample in question was blood, obtained from a patient whose treatment included radiotherapy and nephrectomy. All receptors derive from a woman in her 50s with renal cell carcinoma.

The V call is TRBV7-2, the J call TRBJ2-2, with no clear D. Germline CDR1 is SGHTA and CDR2 is FQGNSA. Trimming stripped 3 bases from V and 4 bases from J, with 3 bases between. The CDR3 sequence is 12 residues long. The CDR3 DNA is TGTGCCAGCAGCTTTGTCACCGGGGAGCTGTTTTTT. Translating it yields CASSFVTGELFF.

The count of this clone is one. V gene TRBV5-6 combines with J gene TRBJ1-1; D is unclear. The germline CDR1 and CDR2 sequences are SGHDT and YYEEEE. The V end was cut by 4 bases, the J end by 2 bases, with 12 bases between. CDR3 length equals 14 residues. CDR3 region: CASSQARSNTEAFF. The CDR3 region has the DNA TGTGCCAGCAGCCAGGCTAGGAGTAACACTGAAGCTTTCTTT. Supplemented by reference TRBV5-6 and TRBJ1-1, the full variable domain reads DAGVTQSPTHLIKTRGQQVTLRCSPKSGHDTVSWYQQALGQGPQFIFQYYEEEERQRGNFPDRFSGHQFPNYSSELNVNALLLGDSALYLCASSQARSNTEAFFGQGTRLTVV.

This clone showed up just a few times. V gene TRBV4-3 combines with J gene TRBJ2-5, with unresolved D. Looked up from germline, CDR1 is LGHNA and CDR2 is YSLEER. This CDR3 region has 15 residues. V lost 0 bases to trimming and J lost 1 base, with 9 bases between them. The CDR3 DNA sequence: TGCGCCAGCAGCCAAGATTGGCAGCCCCAAGAGACCCAGTACTTC. Translated, it gives CASSQDWQPQETQYF.

V usage is TRBV2 and J usage is TRBJ2-1, with 7 positions matching TRBD2. Germline V gene data show CDR1 as SNHLY and CDR2 as FYNNEI. Trimming at V came to 6 bases and at J to 5 bases, leaving 10 bases not matched to a gene. The CDR3 sequence is 15 residues long. CDR3 DNA sequence: TGTGCCAGCAGACGAACAGCGGGGCGGCACAATGAGCAGTTCTTC. Its translation is CASRRTAGRHNEQFF.

The rearrangement links TRBV9 to TRBJ1-4, with D unclear. V was clipped by 0 bases and J by 7 bases, with 10 bases between them. The CDR3 extends over 14 amino acids. Per the germline V gene, CDR1 is SGDLS and CDR2 is YYNGEE. CDR3 nucleotides: TGTGCCAGCAGCGTAGATCGAGTTAGTGAAAAACTGTTTTTT. This encodes CASSVDRVSEKLFF.

This clone showed up just once. This chain links TRBV6-1 with TRBJ1-6; no firm D call. V lost 1 base to trimming and J lost 7 bases, with 11 bases between them. The CDR3 length is 15 residues. Looked up from germline, CDR1 is MNHNS and CDR2 is SASEGT. The CDR3 loop reads CASSEVGFTNSPLHF. CDR3 in DNA: TGTGCCAGCAGTGAAGTAGGCTTTACCAATTCACCCCTCCACTTT.

The V gene is TRBV11-2, the J gene TRBJ2-7; TRBD2 might be the D (6 bases). CDR1 is SGHAT, CDR2 FQNNGV, per germline. The CDR3 length is 14 residues. V was pared by 1 base and J by 4 bases, with 11 bases between. CDR3 sequence reads: CASSLVGGTYEQYF. The CDR3 DNA reads TGTGCCAGCAGCTTAGTTGGGGGGACTTACGAGCAGTACTTC.

This clone was detected only once. The chain is built from TRBV21-1 and TRBJ2-7; the D segment call TRBD1 is taken from the table without a DNA check. TRBV21-1 is flagged as a pseudogene. This CDR3 has 14 residues. This CDR3 is CASSKRQVAYEQYF. DNA of the CDR3: TGTGCCAGCAGCAAAAGACAGGTAGCCTACGAGCAGTACTTC.

This clone appeared once. This chain links TRBV7-2 with TRBJ1-5, with TRBD1 matching over 9 bases. CDR3 size: 18 residues. J was trimmed by 2 bases and V by 5 bases; bases with no gene match: 13. Germline CDR1 SGHTA, CDR2 FQGNSA. CDR3 DNA sequence: TGTGCCAGCAGCGGTGGACAGGGGTACGTTCTGGGCAATCAGCCCCAGCATTTT. This translates into CASSGGQGYVLGNQPQHF.

The chain joins TRBV4-2 to TRBJ2-4; 7 bases are a match to TRBD2. V lost 3 bases to trimming and J lost 11 bases; unmatched junction nucleotides: 7. The germline V gene has CDR1 LGHNA and CDR2 YNFKEQ. The CDR3 has 13 amino acids. The chain's CDR3 is CASSHGTGGFQYF. The CDR3 DNA sequence: TGTGCCAGCAGCCATGGGACCGGGGGGTTTCAGTACTTC.

This sequence joins TRBV5-3 and TRBJ2-4; 7 positions match TRBD1. TRBV5-3 is an ORF; its function is uncertain. The V gene end was trimmed by 8 bases and the J gene end by 0 bases; junction bases not matched to a gene: 8. CDR3 length: 15 residues. The CDR3 region is CARPPTGAAKNIQYF. CDR3 sequence (DNA): TGTGCCAGGCCTCCAACAGGGGCAGCCAAAAACATTCAGTACTTC.

The chain combines TRBV6-5 with TRBJ2-2; 8 positions match TRBD2. The CDR3 sequence is 14 residues long. Looked up from germline, CDR1 is MNHEY and CDR2 is SVGAGI. V shed 8 bases and J 0 bases; nucleotides not matched to a gene: 2. CDR3 in amino acids: CASRTSSNTGELFF. The CDR3 bases are TGTGCCAGCCGGACTAGCTCGAACACCGGGGAGCTGTTTTTT.

The V gene is TRBV5-6, the J gene TRBJ1-6, with D uncertain. The CDR3 loop spans 13 amino acids. Trimming shortened V by 4 bases and J by 17 bases, and 19 bases separated the two germline ends. The germline V gene has CDR1 SGHDT and CDR2 YYEEEE. CDR3 protein: CASSPTPDGLFHF. The CDR3 nucleotides read TGTGCCAGCAGCCCGACTCCGGACGGGCTTTTCCACTTT. The full variable domain, completed using reference TRBV5-6 and TRBJ1-6, is DAGVTQSPTHLIKTRGQQVTLRCSPKSGHDTVSWYQQALGQGPQFIFQYYEEEERQRGNFPDRFSGHQFPNYSSELNVNALLLGDSALYLCASSPTPDGLFHFGNGTRLTVT.

The CDR3 sequence: CAWSTGGSQETQYF. CDR3 in DNA: TGTGCCTGGAGTACGGGGGGAAGCCAAGAGACCCAGTACTTC. J is TRBJ2-5 and V is TRBV30, with 7 bases aligning to TRBD2. V shed 2 bases and J 1 base; nucleotides not matched to a gene: 4. The germline CDR1 and CDR2 sequences are GTSNPN and SVGIG (reference sequence). CDR3 length: 14 amino acids. Combining the CDR3 with reference TRBV30 and TRBJ2-5 gives the whole variable domain SQTIHQWPATLVQPVGSPLSLECTVEGTSNPNLYWYRQAAGRGLQLLFYSVGIGQISSEVPQNLSASRPQDRQFILSSKKLLLSDSGFYLCAWSTGGSQETQYFGPGTRLLVL.

This chain connects TRBV10-3 to TRBJ1-5; possible D gene TRBD1, 5 bases. Germline assignment: CDR1 ENHRY and CDR2 SYGVKD. Between the trimmed V and J ends, which lost 6 bases and 4 bases, there was a span of 10 bases. This CDR3 region has 13 residues. CDR3 loop: CAIRATENQPQHF. DNA for the CDR3: TGTGCCATCAGAGCGACAGAGAATCAGCCCCAGCATTTT.

The CDR3 DNA is TGTGCCAGCAGTGAAGACGGGGGGTTCACAGATACGCAGTATTTT. It is translated as CASSEDGGFTDTQYF. The gene calls are TRBV2 and TRBJ2-3, with 7 bases lining up with TRBD2. The CDR3 length is 15 residues. J was trimmed by 2 bases and V by 1 base; bases with no gene match: 3. Looked up from germline, CDR1 is SNHLY and CDR2 is FYNNEI.

J is TRBJ1-5 and V is TRBV30, with D perhaps matching TRBD1 (5 bases). The CDR3 consists of 13 residues. The V gene lost 5 bases and the J gene lost 4 bases, with 12 bases spanning the gap. Germline V gene data show CDR1 as GTSNPN and CDR2 as SVGIG (reference sequence). The CDR3 nucleotides are TGTGCCTGGGGGGGGACCGGAAATCAGCCCCAGCATTTT. Its protein is CAWGGTGNQPQHF.

The J gene is TRBJ2-5, the V gene TRBV19; D possibly corresponds to TRBD2 (6 bases). V was shortened by 4 bases and J by 10 bases, with 19 bases between the two germline ends. The V gene's germline CDR1 is LNHDA and CDR2 SQIVND (reference sequence). The CDR3 has 14 residues. CDR3 region: CASSTSGGKVIQYF. CDR3 DNA: TGTGCCAGTAGTACCAGTGGAGGGAAAGTGATCCAGTACTTC. Full variable domain (remainder filled in from reference TRBV19 and TRBJ2-5): DGGITQSPKYLFRKEGQNVTLSCEQNLNHDAMYWYRQDPGQGLRLIYYSQIVNDFQKGDIAEGYSVSREKKESFPLTVTSAQKNPTAFYLCASSTSGGKVIQYFGPGTRLLVL.

The chain recombines TRBV18 with TRBJ2-3; D is undetermined. CDR3 size: 15 residues. Between the trimmed V and J ends, which lost 6 bases and 3 bases, there was a span of 16 bases. Germline V gene lookup returns CDR1 KGHSH and CDR2 LQKENI. As DNA, the CDR3 is TGTGCCAGCTCGGCTGAACTTGGCCAAACAGATACGCAGTATTTT. This translates into CASSAELGQTDTQYF.

V is TRBV6-1 and J is TRBJ2-1; no firm D call. Germline-derived CDR1 and CDR2 are MNHNS and SASEGT. Trimming stripped 7 bases from V and 4 bases from J, with 14 bases between. The CDR3 is made up of 14 amino acids. The CDR3 DNA reads TGTGCCAGCAATGGACCCCCACCTTACAATGAGCAGTTCTTC. Encoded protein: CASNGPPPYNEQFF.

This chain connects TRBV30 to TRBJ2-3; D perhaps matches TRBD2 (7 bases). The CDR3 sequence is 13 residues long. V was pared by 5 bases and J by 4 bases, with 13 bases between. The germline gives CDR1 GTSNPN, CDR2 SVGIG (reference sequence). In DNA, the CDR3 is TGTGCCTGGGGCGGGGGCCTCTCAGATACGCAGTATTTT. Its protein product is CAWGGGLSDTQYF.

The chain couples TRBV6-5 to TRBJ2-1; 8 bases agree with TRBD1. Trimming cost V 2 bases and J 7 bases; bases outside gene matches: 1. The V gene's germline CDR1 is MNHEY and CDR2 SVGAGI. This CDR3 has 13 residues. In DNA, the CDR3 is TGTGCCAGCAGTTACCGGGACAGGAATGAGCAGTTCTTC. It translates to CASSYRDRNEQFF.

J is TRBJ2-1 and V is TRBV6-5; D may match TRBD1 or TRBD2 (6 bases each). V gave up 2 bases and J gave up 7 bases, with 15 bases separating them. This CDR3 comprises 15 residues. Germline V CDR1 and CDR2: MNHEY, SVGAGI. DNA of the CDR3: TGTGCCAGCAGTTACCCGGGGGCCTCCTGGAATGAGCAGTTCTTC. It encodes CASSYPGASWNEQFF.

The chain carries TRBV7-9 and TRBJ2-1; D is possibly TRBD2 (5 bases). This CDR3 contains 16 residues. Per germline, CDR1 SEHNR and CDR2 FQNEAQ (reference sequence). V lost 1 base to trimming and J lost 0 bases, with 10 bases between them. CDR3 sequence reads: CASSLVPGSSYNEQFF. Here the CDR3 DNA reads TGTGCCAGCAGCTTAGTCCCGGGGAGCTCCTACAATGAGCAGTTCTTC. Using reference TRBV7-9 and TRBJ2-1 for the parts outside the CDR3, the full variable domain is DTGVSQNPRHKITKRGQNVTFRCDPISEHNRLYWYRQTLGQGPEFLTYFQNEAQLEKSRLLSDRFSAERPKGSFSTLEIQRTEQGDSAMYLCASSLVPGSSYNEQFFGPGTRLTVL.

This clone appeared once. V usage is TRBV19 and J usage is TRBJ2-3, with 7 positions matching TRBD2. This CDR3 comprises 16 residues. Germline CDR1 reads LNHDA; CDR2 reads SQIVND (reference sequence). Unmatched junction bases numbered 9, after V lost 2 bases and J lost 4 bases. This CDR3 reads CASSIPGRAGADTQYF. CDR3 coding DNA: TGTGCCAGTAGTATACCCGGCCGGGCGGGGGCAGATACGCAGTATTTT.

The chain links TRBV2 to TRBJ2-5; D not certain. CDR3 length: 12 residues. V gave up 7 bases and J gave up 5 bases, with 11 bases separating them. In germline, CDR1 is SNHLY, CDR2 FYNNEI. Here the CDR3 reads CASMPTRETQYF. The CDR3 coding sequence is TGTGCCAGCATGCCAACCCGGGAGACCCAGTACTTC.

This clone came up once. Here the CDR3 reads CASSLGDGTGLRGYTF. CDR3 DNA: TGCGCCAGCAGCTTGGGGGATGGGACAGGATTACGTGGCTACACCTTC. The rearrangement uses TRBV5-1 and TRBJ1-2, with TRBD1 identical over 8 bases. This CDR3 has 16 residues. Per germline, CDR1 SGHRS and CDR2 YFSETQ. The J segment lost 7 bases and the V segment lost 0 bases, leaving 11 bases of the junction unmatched.

This clone was seen just once. The chain joins TRBV6-5 to TRBJ1-1, with no clear D. Per germline, CDR1 MNHEY and CDR2 SVGAGI. Trimming took off 7 bases at V and 4 bases at J, with 10 bases between the two ends. The CDR3 consists of 12 residues. CDR3 sequence (DNA): TGTGCCAGCATTCTCGGTGGCACTGAAGCTTTCTTT. Protein product: CASILGGTEAFF.

The chain combines TRBV29-1 with TRBJ2-1, with D possibly called TRBD1 or TRBD2 (5 bases each). Germline CDR1 and CDR2: SQVTM and ANQGSEA. Trimming cost V 8 bases and J 6 bases, with 20 bases left between them. The CDR3 contains 14 residues. CDR3 sequence: CSHTTGRTPNEQFF. In DNA form, the CDR3 reads TGCAGCCACACGACGGGACGAACTCCCAATGAGCAGTTCTTC.

This clone was found once. V and J are TRBV7-2 and TRBJ1-4; a weak D match, TRBD1 (6 bases). CDR3 length: 15 amino acids. With 1 base removed from V and 7 bases from J, the gap between germline ends came to 13 bases. CDR1 is SGHTA, CDR2 FQGNSA, per germline. Written as DNA, the CDR3 is TGTGCCAGCAGCTTAGGGGGGGGCATGAGTGAAAAACTGTTTTTT. Its translation is CASSLGGGMSEKLFF.